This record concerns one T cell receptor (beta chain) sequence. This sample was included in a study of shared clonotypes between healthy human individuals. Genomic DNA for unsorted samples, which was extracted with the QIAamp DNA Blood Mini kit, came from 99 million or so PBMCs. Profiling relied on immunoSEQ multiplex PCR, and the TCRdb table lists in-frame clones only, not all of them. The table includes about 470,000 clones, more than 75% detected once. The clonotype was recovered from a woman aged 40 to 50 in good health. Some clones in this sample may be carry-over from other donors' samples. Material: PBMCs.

The CDR3 reads CAISPGTSGRVTDETQYF. The CDR3 DNA sequence: TGTGCCATCAGCCCGGGGACTAGCGGGAGAGTGACAGACGAGACCCAGTACTTC. The V gene is TRBV10-3, the J gene TRBJ2-5; 14 positions agree with TRBD2. The CDR3 is 18 residues long. With V trimmed by 6 bases and J by 5 bases, 14 bases remained unmatched. Germline lookup yields CDR1 ENHRY and CDR2 SYGVKD.